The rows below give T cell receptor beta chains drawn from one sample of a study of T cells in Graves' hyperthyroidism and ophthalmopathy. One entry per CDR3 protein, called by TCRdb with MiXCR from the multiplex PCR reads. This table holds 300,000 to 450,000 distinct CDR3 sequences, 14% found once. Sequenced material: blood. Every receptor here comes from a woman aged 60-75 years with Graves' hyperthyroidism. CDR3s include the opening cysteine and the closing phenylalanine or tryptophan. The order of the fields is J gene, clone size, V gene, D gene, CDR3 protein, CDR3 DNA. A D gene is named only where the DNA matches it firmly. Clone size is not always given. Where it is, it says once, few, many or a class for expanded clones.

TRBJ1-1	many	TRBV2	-	CARGSARNTEAFF	TGTGCCAGGGGGAGCGCGCGGAACACTGAAGCTTTCTTT
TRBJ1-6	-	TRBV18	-	CASSPKSPENSPLHF	TGTGCCAGCTCACCAAAGAGTCCGGAGAATTCACCCCTCCACTTT
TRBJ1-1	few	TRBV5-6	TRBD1	CASSGDRGRNTEAFF	TGTGCCAGCAGCGGTGACAGGGGGCGGAACACTGAAGCTTTCTTT
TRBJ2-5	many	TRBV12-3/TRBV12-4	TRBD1	CASSRQGRETQYF	TGTGCCAGCAGTCGACAGGGGAGAGAGACCCAGTACTTC
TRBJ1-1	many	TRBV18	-	CASLQGRVNTEAFF	TGTGCCAGCTTGCAGGGTAGGGTGAACACTGAAGCTTTCTTT
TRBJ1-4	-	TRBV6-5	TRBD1	CASSYEGATNEKLFF	TGTGCCAGCAGTTACGAGGGGGCTACTAATGAAAAACTGTTTTTT
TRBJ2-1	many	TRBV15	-	CATSEPPTSYSYNEQFF	TGTGCCACCAGCGAACCCCCGACAAGCTACTCCTACAATGAGCAGTTCTTC
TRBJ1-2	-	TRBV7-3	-	CASSQGGLYGYTF	TGTGCCAGCAGCCAGGGTGGGCTTTATGGCTACACCTTC
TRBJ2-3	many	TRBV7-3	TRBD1	CASSLTNSQGESQYF	TGTGCCAGCAGCTTAACTAACTCGCAGGGGGAATCGCAGTATTTT
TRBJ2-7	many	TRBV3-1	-	CASSQGERDEQYF	TGTGCCAGCAGCCAAGGGGAGCGGGACGAGCAGTACTTC
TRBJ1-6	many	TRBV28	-	CASSFTSFNSPLHF	TGTGCCAGCAGTTTTACATCCTTTAATTCACCCCTCCACTTT